This TCR beta chain emerged from a study of cytomegalovirus exposure and HLA in healthy donors. 60 Vbeta and 13 Jbeta primers were used in PCR. Profiled with immunoSEQ multiplex PCR; TCRdb holds only in-frame clones, not every one. This repertoire shows approximately 150,000 clones, just under 85% found once; its top ten account for around 10%. The V end lost 3 bases, the J end lost 2 bases, and 11 bases lay between the germline ends. The CDR3 is made up of 15 amino acids. Looked up from germline, CDR1 is ENHRY and CDR2 is SYGVKD. The donors were healthy bone marrow donors. This sequence was found in a woman aged 60-75 years in good health and CMV-seropositive. The chain links TRBV10-3 to TRBJ1-5; D may be TRBD1 (5 bases). Input material: PBMCs. The CDR3: CAISEGETGNQPQHF. The CDR3 DNA reads as TGTGCCATCAGTGAAGGGGAAACGGGCAATCAGCCCCAGCATTTT.